A single sample is the source of the 24 T cell receptor beta chains below, sequenced in a study of T cells in Graves' hyperthyroidism and ophthalmopathy (dated by TCRdb to between 2019 and 2020). Library preparation employed multiplex PCR. For sequencing, an Illumina HiSeq 2000 was employed. TCR beta CDR3 regions were amplified from RNA transcripts. For the first round of RT-PCR on the TCR CDR3, the HTBI primer set was used together with the Qiagen OneStep RT-PCR kit. The public reads were reprocessed in TCRdb via fastp at Q25 and MiXCR, keeping in-frame beta chains. Every CDR3 protein is listed once, alongside the most common genes and DNA of its rows. The sample yields roughly 520,000 distinct CDR3 sequences; roughly a quarter were counted once. The ten largest clonotypes hold approximately 11% of the sample. Material: blood. Receptor source: a woman between 25 and 40 years old with Graves' ophthalmopathy.

This clonotype was counted at least ten times. This chain links TRBV20-1 with TRBJ2-7; D gene uncertain. V was clipped by 3 bases and J by 1 base, with 16 bases between them. Germline values: CDR1 DFQATT, CDR2 SNEGSKA (reference sequence). The CDR3 is made up of 15 amino acids. The CDR3 sequence: CSASADTHISYEQYF. The CDR3 DNA follows: TGCAGTGCTAGCGCAGACACTCACATTTCCTACGAGCAGTACTTC.

The chain couples TRBV3-1 to TRBJ2-7; no firm D call. Germline assignment: CDR1 LGHDT and CDR2 YNNKEL (reference sequence). The V end lost 5 bases, the J end lost 3 bases, and 8 bases lay between the germline ends. The CDR3 is made up of 12 amino acids. This CDR3 reads CASSNSLYEQYF. CDR3 DNA sequence: TGTGCCAGCAGCAACTCCCTCTACGAGCAGTACTTC.

This clonotype was recorded many times. The rearrangement links TRBV2 to TRBJ1-5; 7 bases are shared with TRBD1. Germline V gene lookup returns CDR1 SNHLY and CDR2 FYNNEI. The CDR3 has 14 residues. The junction had 3 bases not matched to a gene; V was cut back by 5 bases and J by 2 bases. Here the CDR3 reads CASSRQGRNQPQHF. CDR3 in DNA: TGTGCCAGCAGTAGACAGGGCCGCAATCAGCCCCAGCATTTT.

This clonotype was seen a few times. Germline and junction disagree at one end, which may indicate a read error. V usage is TRBV12-3 or TRBV12-4 and J usage is TRBJ2-4, with 12 bases fitting TRBD2. There are 14 residues in the CDR3. The CDR3 sequence is CASSLAGGLDIQYF. The DNA for the CDR3 is TGTGCCAGCAGTCTAGCGGGGGGGCTAGACATTCAGTACTTC.

This clonotype occurred many times. CDR3 nucleotide sequence: TGTGCCAGCAGGACAGGGGAGCTCTACGAGCAGTACTTC. Residues: CASRTGELYEQYF. The chain employs TRBV27 and TRBJ2-7, with 8 bases fitting TRBD1. V lost 6 bases, J lost 3 bases, and 4 bases stayed unmatched. In germline, CDR1 is MNHEY, CDR2 SMNVEV (reference sequence). The CDR3 is 13 residues long.

This rearrangement joins TRBV12-3 or TRBV12-4 to TRBJ2-7, with 8 bases matching TRBD2. Trimming removed 3 bases from V and 1 base from J; junction bases left unmatched: 5. This CDR3 spans 15 amino acids. The CDR3 DNA reads as TGTGCCAGCAGTTTCGCACGCGGGGGGTCCTACGAGCAGTACTTC. Translated: CASSFARGGSYEQYF.

The chain carries TRBV7-8 and TRBJ2-7; the match to TRBD1 covers 8 bases. This CDR3 region has 14 residues. Germline V gives CDR1 SGHVS, CDR2 FQNEAQ. The V and J ends lost 5 bases and 6 bases, in that order; junction bases with no gene match: 9. The CDR3 protein is CASSPLRGQSEQYF. The CDR3 region has the DNA TGTGCCAGCAGCCCCCTCAGGGGGCAAAGCGAGCAGTACTTC.

This sequence joins TRBV30 and TRBJ1-1; D might be TRBD1 (6 bases). The CDR3 is made up of 11 amino acids. Trimming shortened V by 8 bases and J by 6 bases, and 13 bases separated the two germline ends. Per germline, CDR1 GTSNPN and CDR2 SVGIG (reference sequence). The CDR3 sequence is CARTRGAEAFF. The CDR3 bases are TGTGCCCGGACGAGGGGGGCTGAAGCTTTCTTT. The variable domain in full, with the rest retrieved from reference TRBV30 and TRBJ1-1, is SQTIHQWPATLVQPVGSPLSLECTVEGTSNPNLYWYRQAAGRGLQLLFYSVGIGQISSEVPQNLSASRPQDRQFILSSKKLLLSDSGFYLCARTRGAEAFFGQGTRLTVV.

J is TRBJ1-2 and V is TRBV19; D uncertain. There are 11 residues in the CDR3. V lost 3 bases to trimming and J lost 8 bases, with 7 bases between them. Per germline, CDR1 LNHDA and CDR2 SQIVND (reference sequence). CDR3 amino acids: CASSIAEGYTF. The DNA for the CDR3 is TGTGCCAGTAGTATCGCGGAGGGCTACACCTTC.

In its sample, this clonotype was seen many times. The chain carries TRBV10-3 and TRBJ2-7, with D perhaps TRBD2 (5 bases). The CDR3 totals 15 residues. Trimming took 0 bases from V and 4 from J, leaving 13 bases between them. The germline V gene encodes CDR1 ENHRY and CDR2 SYGVKD. CDR3 bases: TGTGCCATCAGTGAGTCGGCGGGCGGTTTTTACGAGCAGTACTTC. It translates to CAISESAGGFYEQYF.

There are many counts of this clonotype. The rearrangement links TRBV12-3 or TRBV12-4 to TRBJ1-5; the match to TRBD1 covers 9 bases. After removal of 4 bases from V and 6 bases from J, the junction contained 10 bases not matched to a gene. This CDR3 is 16 amino acids long. The CDR3 DNA reads as TGTGCCAGCAGTTGGGCAGGGACAGGGAGTATTCAGCCCCAGCATTTT. It yields the protein CASSWAGTGSIQPQHF.

V gene TRBV28 combines with J gene TRBJ1-2; D not certain. The CDR3 covers 16 residues. Trimming removed 3 bases at V and 4 bases at J, with 18 bases between. Per the germline V gene, CDR1 is MDHEN and CDR2 is SYDVKM. The CDR3 spells CASSFVTASLTYGYTF. CDR3 coding DNA: TGTGCCAGCAGTTTTGTTACAGCTTCTCTGACCTATGGCTACACCTTC.

This clonotype showed up many times. The chain couples TRBV12-3 or TRBV12-4 to TRBJ1-3, with D unresolved. V was shortened by 4 bases and J by 2 bases, with 9 bases between the two germline ends. This CDR3 spans 14 amino acids. The CDR3 DNA sequence: TGTGCCAGCAGTTGGGCCGCGCCTGGAAACACCATATATTTT. The encoded protein is CASSWAAPGNTIYF.

This clonotype was seen ten or more times. The gene calls are TRBV20-1 and TRBJ1-2; D remains ambiguous. Trimming removed 0 bases at V and 3 bases at J, with 14 bases between. CDR1 and CDR2 from the germline V gene are DFQATT and SNEGSKA (reference sequence). The CDR3 covers 15 residues. CDR3: CSARDDGPSDYGYTF. CDR3 DNA: TGCAGTGCTAGAGATGACGGACCCTCGGACTATGGCTACACCTTC.

This clonotype was detected ten times or more. The V call is TRBV6-2 or TRBV6-3, the J call TRBJ2-7, with D maybe TRBD2 (5 bases). Germline V gene data show CDR1 as MNHEY and CDR2 as SVGEGT. This CDR3 is built from 14 residues. The V end was cut by 0 bases, the J end by 3 bases, with 9 bases between. The CDR3 loop reads CASSYSRGNYEQYF. CDR3 coding DNA: TGTGCCAGCAGTTACTCGCGAGGGAACTACGAGCAGTACTTC.

The chain joins TRBV6-1 to TRBJ2-7; 7 bases line up with TRBD1. Trimming at V came to 8 bases and at J to 4 bases, leaving 11 bases not matched to a gene. The V gene's germline CDR1 is MNHNS and CDR2 SASEGT. This CDR3 contains 14 residues. As DNA, the CDR3 is TGTGCCAGCGGTCCGACAGGGAGAAAGTACGAGCAGTACTTC. Translation gives CASGPTGRKYEQYF.

This clonotype came up many times. The rearrangement uses TRBV12-3 or TRBV12-4 and TRBJ2-5; D perhaps matches TRBD1 (6 bases). CDR3 size: 13 residues. V was shortened by 3 bases and J by 6 bases, with 11 bases between the two germline ends. The CDR3 nucleotides are TGTGCCAGCAGTTTTCAGCAGGGGCAGACCCAGTACTTC. It yields the protein CASSFQQGQTQYF.

This chain joins TRBV10-3 and TRBJ2-7; the match to TRBD1 covers 10 bases. CDR3 size: 14 residues. Germline CDR1 is ENHRY and CDR2 is SYGVKD. V was pared by 6 bases and J by 3 bases, with 5 bases of the junction left unmatched. CDR3 in DNA: TGTGCCATCAGGGGGGACAGGGGCAGCTACGAGCAGTACTTC. It encodes CAIRGDRGSYEQYF.

The gene calls are TRBV19 and TRBJ2-7; D gene unclear. The CDR3 loop spans 16 amino acids. V shed 7 bases and J shed 2 bases, with 21 bases lying between them. The germline V gene encodes CDR1 LNHDA and CDR2 SQIVND (reference sequence). Written as DNA, the CDR3 is TGTGCCAGTATCCCCTCGTCTGGACCGGGCCCCTACGAGCAGTACTTC. This sequence encodes CASIPSSGPGPYEQYF.

CDR3 in amino acids: CASRIQGIVDQPQHF. As DNA, the CDR3 is TGTGCCAGCAGGATACAGGGAATAGTCGATCAGCCCCAGCATTTT. The rearrangement uses TRBV27 and TRBJ1-5; weak D call: TRBD1 (6 bases). The V end lost 6 bases, the J end lost 5 bases, and 17 bases lay between the germline ends. CDR1 is MNHEY, CDR2 SMNVEV, per germline (reference sequence). The CDR3 is made up of 15 amino acids.

This clonotype has only a few counts. This may come from a read error, since a much larger clone is one base off. This chain joins TRBV12-3 or TRBV12-4 and TRBJ1-1, with TRBD1 matching 9 bases. This CDR3 comprises 12 residues. For the CDR3, the DNA is TGTGCCAGCAGTAGGGACAGGGTGGAGCTATGCTTT. This encodes CASSRDRVELCF.

This clonotype was picked up many times. The rearrangement links TRBV30 to TRBJ1-3; D gene unclear. The CDR3 consists of 15 residues. The germline CDR1 and CDR2 sequences are GTSNPN and SVGIG (reference sequence). The V end lost 7 bases, the J end lost 0 bases, and 16 bases lay between the germline ends. As DNA, the CDR3 is TGTGCCTACCGGCTGGCAGGCCTCTCTGGAAACACCATATATTTT. Translated: CAYRLAGLSGNTIYF. Drawing the rest from reference TRBV30 and TRBJ1-3, the complete variable domain is SQTIHQWPATLVQPVGSPLSLECTVEGTSNPNLYWYRQAAGRGLQLLFYSVGIGQISSEVPQNLSASRPQDRQFILSSKKLLLSDSGFYLCAYRLAGLSGNTIYFGEGSWLTVV.

In its sample, this clonotype was seen many times. The chain links TRBV2 to TRBJ1-2; D might be TRBD1 (6 bases). V lost 3 bases to trimming and J lost 7 bases, with 15 bases between them. The CDR3 extends over 14 amino acids. Germline V gives CDR1 SNHLY, CDR2 FYNNEI. The CDR3, as DNA: TGTGCCAGCAGTGAGGGGGGGCTGTTGGTTGGCTACACCTTC. Its protein is CASSEGGLLVGYTF. Filled out from reference TRBV2 and TRBJ1-2, the complete variable domain reads EPEVTQTPSHQVTQMGQEVILRCVPISNHLYFYWYRQILGQKVEFLVSFYNNEISEKSEIFDDQFSVERPDGSNFTLKIRSTKLEDSAMYFCASSEGGLLVGYTFGSGTRLTVV.

This clonotype showed up many times. V is TRBV24-1 and J is TRBJ1-2; tentatively, D is TRBD1 (5 bases). Trimming removed 7 bases from V and 3 bases from J, with 11 bases in between. CDR3 length equals 13 residues. Germline CDR1 is KGHDR and CDR2 is SFDVKD. The CDR3 is CATSPGADYGYTF. The CDR3 DNA reads as TGTGCCACCAGCCCTGGGGCGGACTATGGCTACACCTTC.